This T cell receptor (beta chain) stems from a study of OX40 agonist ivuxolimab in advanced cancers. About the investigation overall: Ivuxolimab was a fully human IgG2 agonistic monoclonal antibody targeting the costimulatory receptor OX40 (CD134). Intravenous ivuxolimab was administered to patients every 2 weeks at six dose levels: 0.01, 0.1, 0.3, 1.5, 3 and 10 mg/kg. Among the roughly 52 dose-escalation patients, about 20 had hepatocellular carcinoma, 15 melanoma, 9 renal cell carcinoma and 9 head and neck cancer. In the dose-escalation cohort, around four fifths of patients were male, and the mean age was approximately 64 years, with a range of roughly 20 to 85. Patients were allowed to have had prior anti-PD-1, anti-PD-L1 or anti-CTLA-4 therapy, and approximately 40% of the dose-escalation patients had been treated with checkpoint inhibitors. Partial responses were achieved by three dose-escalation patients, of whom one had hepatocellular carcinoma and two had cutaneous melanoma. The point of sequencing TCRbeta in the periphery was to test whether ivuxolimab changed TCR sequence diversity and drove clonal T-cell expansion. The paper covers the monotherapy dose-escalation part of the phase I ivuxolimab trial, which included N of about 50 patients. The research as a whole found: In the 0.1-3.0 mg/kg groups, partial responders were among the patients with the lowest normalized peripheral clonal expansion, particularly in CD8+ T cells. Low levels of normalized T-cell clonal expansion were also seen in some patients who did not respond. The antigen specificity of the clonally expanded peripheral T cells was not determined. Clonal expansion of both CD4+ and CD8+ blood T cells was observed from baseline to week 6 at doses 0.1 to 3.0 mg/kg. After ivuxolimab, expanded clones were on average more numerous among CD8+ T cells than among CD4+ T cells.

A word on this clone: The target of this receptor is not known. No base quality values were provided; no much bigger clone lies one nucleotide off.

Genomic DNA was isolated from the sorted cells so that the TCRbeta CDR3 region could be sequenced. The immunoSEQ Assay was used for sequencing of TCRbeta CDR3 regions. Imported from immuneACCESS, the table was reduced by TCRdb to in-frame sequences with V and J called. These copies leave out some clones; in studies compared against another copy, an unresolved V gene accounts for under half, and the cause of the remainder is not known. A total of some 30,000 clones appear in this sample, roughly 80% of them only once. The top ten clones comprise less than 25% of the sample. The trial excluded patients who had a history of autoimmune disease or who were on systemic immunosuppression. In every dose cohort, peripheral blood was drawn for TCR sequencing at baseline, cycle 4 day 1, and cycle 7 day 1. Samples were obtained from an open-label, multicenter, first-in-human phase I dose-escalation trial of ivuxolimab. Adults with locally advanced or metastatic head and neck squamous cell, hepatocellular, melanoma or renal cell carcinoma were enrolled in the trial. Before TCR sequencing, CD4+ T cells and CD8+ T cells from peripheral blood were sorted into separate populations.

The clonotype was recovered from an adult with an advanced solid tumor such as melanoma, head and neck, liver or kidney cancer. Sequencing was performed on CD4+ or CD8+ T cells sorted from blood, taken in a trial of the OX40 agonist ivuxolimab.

The CDR3 sequence is CASRYTANTGELFF. At the DNA level, the sequence is TGTGCCAGCAGATATACAGCGAACACCGGGGAGCTGTTTTTT. The rearrangement joined TRBV7-6 to TRBJ2-2; the D gene lacks a confident call. Reading from cysteine to phenylalanine, the CDR3 counts 14 amino acids. Just CDR3 DNA is preserved here, 42 bases in frame from base 1. CDR1 and CDR2, looked up from the germline V gene, are SGHVS and FNYEAQ. V loses 6 bases, J loses 0 bases, and the germline ends lie 8 bases apart.